This is a list of T cell receptor beta chains from one sample in a study of T-cell memory formation after mild COVID-19. From the 5' RACE reads, TCRdb called clonotypes with MiXCR, one entry per CDR3 protein. The sample contains a few hundred thousand distinct CDR3 sequences, roughly 20% of which appear only once. Sequencing was performed on PBMCs or a T cell subset sorted from them (not recorded which). The receptors were sampled from an adult woman who had mild COVID-19 (a few samples of this study predate the infection). Cell type and time point are not known. CDR3s include the opening cysteine and the closing phenylalanine or tryptophan. The D gene is left open where the match is weak. Size is omitted from some rows. Given values are once, few, many or a class for expanded clones.

D gene	J gene	V gene	clone size	CDR3 DNA	CDR3 protein
NA	TRBJ2-7	TRBV7-2	NA	TGTGCCAGCAGCCCCCGCAGGACCTACTACGAGCAGTACTTC	CASSPRRTYYEQYF
NA	TRBJ2-1	TRBV12-3/TRBV12-4	NA	TGTGCCAGCAGTTTGGTAGCGGCCAATGAGCAGTTCTTC	CASSLVAANEQFF
NA	TRBJ2-2	TRBV7-9	NA	TGTGCCAGCAGCGCCACTGAAAGGGAAACCGGGGAGCTGTTTTTT	CASSATERETGELFF
NA	TRBJ2-7	TRBV29-1	few	TGCAGCGTTGGGGGCAGGGACTACGAGCAGTACTTC	CSVGGRDYEQYF
NA	TRBJ1-5	TRBV20-1	few	TGCAGTGCTAGACCCGTGGAGAGGACGGGGTTCGGCAATCAGCCCCAGCATTTT	CSARPVERTGFGNQPQHF
TRBD1	TRBJ1-2	TRBV18	NA	TGTGCCAGCTCGCCGGGACAGGGTTACAACCTCTATGGCTACACCTTC	CASSPGQGYNLYGYTF
NA	TRBJ1-2	TRBV12-3/TRBV12-4	NA	TGTGCCAGCAGTCCCCTGTGGCTCACCGCCGGCTACACCTTC	CASSPLWLTAGYTF
NA	TRBJ2-2	TRBV7-3	many	TGTGCCAGCAGCTTAACAGGAACCGGGGAGCTGTTTTTT	CASSLTGTGELFF
NA	TRBJ2-2	TRBV7-8	NA	TGTGCCAGCAGCTTAGACGGGAGCATCGGCACCGGGGAGCTGTTTTTT	CASSLDGSIGTGELFF
NA	TRBJ2-3	TRBV7-9	NA	TGTGCCAGCAGCTCGTCGACGGGAACGACGGATACGCAGTATTTT	CASSSSTGTTDTQYF
TRBD2	TRBJ2-5	TRBV20-1	NA	TGCAGTGCTAAGAGTAGCGGGAGGCCTCAAGAGACCCAGTACTTC	CSAKSSGRPQETQYF
TRBD1	TRBJ2-7	TRBV11-2	NA	TGTGCCAGCAGCTTAGCCCGGGACAGGGAATCCAACGAGCAGTACTTC	CASSLARDRESNEQYF
NA	TRBJ1-2	TRBV20-1	few	TGCAGTGCCTACAATAACTATGGCTACACCTTC	CSAYNNYGYTF
NA	TRBJ2-5	TRBV21-1	few	TGTGCCAGCAGCTCCCGGGACCCGAGCCAAGAGACCCAGTACTTC	CASSSRDPSQETQYF
TRBD2	TRBJ2-1	TRBV27	few	TGTGCCAGCACTTGGACTAGCGGGAATGACAATGAGCAGTTCTTC	CASTWTSGNDNEQFF
TRBD1	TRBJ2-7	TRBV12-3/TRBV12-4	many	TGTGCCAGCCGGACAGGGAGCTCCTACGAGCAGTACTTC	CASRTGSSYEQYF
TRBD2	TRBJ2-2	TRBV6-2/TRBV6-3	NA	TGTGCCAGCAGTTACCCGACTAGCGGGGACGCGAACACCGGGGAGCTGTTTTTT	CASSYPTSGDANTGELFF
TRBD2	TRBJ2-5	TRBV7-3	many	TGTGCCAGCAGCTTTTCGGGAGGTCGAGAGACCCAGTACTTC	CASSFSGGRETQYF
NA	TRBJ2-5	TRBV7-6	NA	TGTGCCAGCAGCTTAGCAGTAGGGGCTACACAAGAGACCCAGTACTTC	CASSLAVGATQETQYF
NA	TRBJ2-5	TRBV18	many	TGTGCCAGCTCACCTTCCCTCGGCGAGACCCAGTACTTC	CASSPSLGETQYF
TRBD1	TRBJ2-7	TRBV18	NA	TGTGCCAGCTCACCCACCGCAGGGGGCGAGCAGTACTTC	CASSPTAGGEQYF
NA	TRBJ1-1	TRBV7-9	many	TGTGCCAGCAGCTCCTTCAGGGGAAACACTGAAGCTTTCTTT	CASSSFRGNTEAFF
NA	TRBJ2-3	TRBV12-3/TRBV12-4	NA	TGTGCCAGCACGGCCTGGCTAGCCGTCGATACGCAGTATTTT	CASTAWLAVDTQYF
TRBD2	TRBJ2-3	TRBV10-3	NA	TGTGCCATCAGTGAGGACGCGGGAGACCGGCCGCAGTATTTT	CAISEDAGDRPQYF
TRBD1	TRBJ1-1	TRBV6-5	few	TGTGCCAGCAGTTACTTAGGGACAGGGGACACTGAAGCTTTCTTT	CASSYLGTGDTEAFF
TRBD1	TRBJ1-2	TRBV7-2	NA	TGTGCCAGCAGCCCATCGGGACAGAACTATGGCTACACCTTC	CASSPSGQNYGYTF